The TCR beta chain described here comes from a study of Graves' ophthalmopathy and Graves' hyperthyroidism. The study, taken as a whole, reports: From stable hyperthyroidism, ophthalmopathy was separated by a 13-signature model with 87.88% sensitivity and around 79% specificity.

RNA transcripts provided the template for amplifying TCR beta CDR3 regions. Scientists carried out first-round RT-PCR using HTBI primers and then a second-round multiplex PCR. TCRdb ran MiXCR on the multiplex PCR reads and lists one entry per CDR3 protein. Found here are about 240,000 distinct CDR3 sequences, 45% to 55% of them singletons; the top ten hold roughly 50%. With a duration under 3 months, ophthalmopathy in the donors showed moderate-to-severe activity, CAS ≥3 and NOSPECS ≥4. The authors isolated PBMCs from around 10 ml of fresh peripheral blood. The V end lost 3 bases, the J end lost 8 bases, and 8 bases lay between the germline ends. Germline assignment: CDR1 MDHEN and CDR2 SYDVKM. This CDR3 contains 11 residues. Notes on this clonotype: The antigen remains unidentified.

The receptor was derived from an adult man with Graves' ophthalmopathy. Sequencing was performed on peripheral blood. The chain links TRBV28 to TRBJ2-7; no definite D call. CDR3 protein: CASSLKDQQYF. CDR3 coding DNA: TGTGCCAGCAGTTTGAAAGACCAGCAGTACTTC.